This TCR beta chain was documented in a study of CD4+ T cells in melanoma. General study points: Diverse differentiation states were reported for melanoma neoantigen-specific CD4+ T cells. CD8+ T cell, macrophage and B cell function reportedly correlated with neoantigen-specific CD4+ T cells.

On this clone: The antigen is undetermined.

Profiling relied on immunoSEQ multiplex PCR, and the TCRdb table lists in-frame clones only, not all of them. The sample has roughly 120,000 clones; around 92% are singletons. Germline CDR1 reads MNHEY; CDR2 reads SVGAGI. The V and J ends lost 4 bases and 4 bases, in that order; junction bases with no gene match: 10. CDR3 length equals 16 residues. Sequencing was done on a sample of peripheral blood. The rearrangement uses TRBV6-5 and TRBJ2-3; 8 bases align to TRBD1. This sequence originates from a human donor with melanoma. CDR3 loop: CASSSFRDRGPDTQYF. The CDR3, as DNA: TGTGCCAGCAGTTCGTTTCGAGACAGGGGTCCAGATACGCAGTATTTT.